This T cell receptor beta chain was sequenced in a study of blood T cell repertoires in COVID-19. Across the study: Both acute and convalescent COVID-19 samples were obtained from the United States, Italy and Spain. PBMCs, B-cell-depleted T cells, or T cells provided the cDNA or gDNA that made up the material.

CDR3 size: 15 residues. V was trimmed by 3 bases and J by 1 base, leaving 11 bases between them. CDR1 is KGHDR and CDR2 is SFDVKD in the germline V gene. Source study methods: Scientists estimated how many nucleated cells there were by amplifying reference gene primers. Generated by immunoSEQ multiplex PCR, the TCRdb table keeps only in-frame clones and is missing some. That table gives V, J and clone size, and the DNA gave D and trimming. The repertoire has some 33,000 clones, approximately 86% of them found once; the top ten carry around 20%. Sequenced material: peripheral blood. The rearrangement uses TRBV24-1 and TRBJ1-1; weak D call: TRBD1 (6 bases). The receptor's source is a man aged 55 to 69 with acute or convalescent COVID-19. The CDR3 bases are TGTGCCACCAGTGATCATAGACAGGCGAACACTGAAGCTTTCTTT. It translates to CATSDHRQANTEAFF.